The present T cell receptor beta chain was sequenced within a study of metastatic and nonmetastatic thyroid tumors. As for the study in general: Comparison of repertoires was carried out across blood and tumor or nodule tissue from malignant and benign thyroid patients. Study observations and caveats: Significantly higher TCR beta diversity was reportedly seen in malignant thyroid tumors than benign nodules, in blood and tumor.

This clone has a count of ten or more. What it binds is unknown. Authors' analysis steps: A classifier for distant metastasis in papillary thyroid cancer was constructed using CDR3 differences observed across clinicopathological groups. TCRdb reprocessed the PCR reads using MiXCR. Clone size and V and J calls follow TCRdb, not the original study. The sample has approximately 25,000 clones, roughly 13% seen once. This CDR3 contains 13 residues. V shed 2 bases and J shed 4 bases, with 8 bases lying between them. In germline, CDR1 is MNHNS, CDR2 SASEGT. Patients had received no treatment of any kind before thyroid surgery.

Source material: blood. The genes are TRBV6-1 and TRBJ1-1, with a possible D match to TRBD1 (6 bases). The TCR comes from a female donor with papillary thyroid cancer or a benign thyroid nodule (not recorded which). Some clones in this sample may be carry-over from other donors' samples. CDR3 amino acids: CASSERGSTEAFF. CDR3 DNA sequence: TGTGCCAGCAGTGAAAGGGGGTCCACTGAAGCTTTCTTT.